This TCR beta chain was identified in a study of memory CD4+ T cells and cytomegalovirus serostatus (dated by TCRdb to the late 2010s). Notes on the research overall: A total of around 35 healthy Belgian adults, of whom 9 were CMV seropositive and about 24 were CMV seronegative, were included in the cohort. To replicate a published TCR-based CMV serostatus classifier, the study sequenced CD4+ memory TCRbeta repertoires from a Belgian cohort whose cytomegalovirus serostatus was known.

The CDR3 starts with the cysteine, ends with the phenylalanine, and has 17 residues. Just the 51-base CDR3 DNA is kept, in frame starting at base 1. CDR1 and CDR2 (MDHEN, SYDVKM) derive from the germline V gene. V sheds 4 bases and J sheds 0 bases, leaving 16 bases between their ends. With regard to this clone: Its antigen is not yet known. No base quality values were provided; no much bigger clone lies one nucleotide off.

General findings and caveats noted by the study authors: Results were interpreted as suggesting that the CMV-associated TCR signature is largely present in the CD4+ memory repertoire. CMV serostatus prediction reached a median bootstrapped AUC of around 0.95 with the original framework and roughly 0.9 with a US-trained random forest. Of over 150 previously reported CMV-associated TCRbeta sequences, approximately 70 appeared in the CD4+ memory repertoires, each in one to five individuals. Only CD4+CD45RO+ memory cells were sequenced, in contrast to the original study, which included naive and memory CD4+ and CD8+ populations. A median bootstrapped AUC of 0.95 with a 95% CI of 0.76-1.00 was achieved on the Belgian cohort by the original-framework classifier.

Genomic DNA was extracted from sorted cells with the Quick-DNA Microprep Kit. Amplification of TCRbeta DNA was done with the immunoSEQ hsTCRbeta kit, following the protocol from the manufacturer. TCRbeta libraries were sequenced on an Illumina MiSeq instrument. In the authors' own workflow: Removing out-of-frame sequences left fewer than 2.5 million distinct TCRbeta sequences, an average of about 67,000 per individual. Each individual was scored by the count of 150 to 200 previously reported CMV-associated TCRbeta sequences and the total productive distinct TCRbeta count. A beta-binomial model was reimplemented in Python, and scikit-learn random forests with default parameters were trained on data from the US cohort. Classifier performance on the Belgian cohort was summarized as median AUC with percentile confidence intervals over 10,000 bootstrap iterations. What TCRdb holds here is the immuneACCESS table cut down to in-frame rearrangements. Part of the clones is not present; checked against another copy, under half of the missing clones reflect an unresolved V gene, and the others are unexplained. V and J calls and clone size are copied from that table; D and trimming were computed from the DNA. This sample gives about 60,000 clones in total; over 60% of them show up just once. Almost 0.55% of the sample comes from the top ten.

Single viable CD3+CD4+CD8-CD45RO+ cells were sorted as memory CD4+ T cells on a FACSAria II. CMV serostatus was assessed using a Roche Elecsys assay, by which serum IgG against CMV pp150, pp28, p38 and p52 was detected. Following thawing, total CD4+ T cells were enriched through positive selection using CD4 magnetic microbeads. Samples originated from another study that specifically interrogated the CD4+ T cell memory repertoire. Peripheral blood mononuclear cells were isolated and cryopreserved following standard operating procedures; serum was stored at -80 °C. Staining used CD3-PerCP (BW264/56), CD4-APC (RPA-T4), CD45RO-PE (UCHT1) and CD8-Pacific Orange (3B5) antibodies, with Sytox blue excluding non-viable cells.

The chain is encoded by TRBV28 joined to TRBJ1-5; the D segment could be TRBD1, given 6 matching bases. Input material: memory CD4+ T cells from blood. This sequence was found in an adult in good health and CMV-seronegative. Some clones in this sample may be carry-over from other donors' samples. DNA sequence: TGTGCCAGCAGTTCCTACAGGGCCTCGAGTAGCAATCAGCCCCAGCATTTT. It codes for CASSSYRASSSNQPQHF.